The clone carrying this T cell receptor beta chain was seen a single time. Its matching antigen is unknown. The record originates from a study of T cells after yellow fever vaccination. Notes on the study in general: Relatively few clonotypes were ones that appeared in both CD4 and CD8 compartments. Abundant bulk-population clonotypes could contaminate the FACS-sorted repertoires.

Production of TCR cDNA was by 5'RACE template switching, which also added a universal primer site and UMIs. TCRdb reanalysed the 5' RACE reads using MiXCR and keeps one entry per CDR3 protein. In the table there are 610,000 or so distinct CDR3 sequences, 9% to 15% of which are singletons. This CDR3 has 15 residues. V was trimmed by 0 bases and J by 2 bases, leaving 14 bases between them. The V gene's germline CDR1 is DFQATT and CDR2 SNEGSKA (reference sequence). The specimen was PBMCs, collected on the day of the yellow fever booster vaccination. The chain carries TRBV20-1 and TRBJ2-7, with unresolved D. The TCR originated in a man between 25 and 39 years old who received the YFV17D yellow fever vaccine. For the CDR3, the DNA is TGCAGTGCTAGAGAGGCAGGCCCAGCAACCTACGAGCAGTACTTC. As protein: CSAREAGPATYEQYF.